These 8 T cell receptor beta chains came from one sample sequenced in a study of shared clonotypes between healthy human individuals. Clones were sequenced by immunoSEQ multiplex PCR, and TCRdb holds only the in-frame ones, with some missing. Of about 460,000 clones listed, approximately 80% are singletons. Sequencing was done on a sample of PBMCs. These receptors originate from a middle-aged woman in good health. Some clones in this sample may be carry-over from other donors' samples.

The chain carries TRBV28 and TRBJ2-7; the D gene is possibly TRBD2 (7 bases). In germline, CDR1 is MDHEN, CDR2 SYDVKM. Trimming removed 9 bases at V and 3 bases at J, with 12 bases between. There are 12 residues in the CDR3. CDR3 region: CASTGTIYEQYF. CDR3 nucleotide sequence: TGTGCCAGTACAGGGACTATCTACGAGCAGTACTTC.

The rearrangement links TRBV27 to TRBJ2-7; D is perhaps TRBD1 or TRBD2 (5 bases each). V gave up 5 bases and J gave up 0 bases, with 11 bases separating them. The CDR3 has 14 amino acids. Germline-derived CDR1 and CDR2 are MNHEY and SMNVEV (reference sequence). CDR3 residues: CASSPLGVSYEQYF. Written as DNA, the CDR3 is TGTGCCAGCAGTCCCTTGGGGGTCTCCTACGAGCAGTACTTC.

Only a few counts were recorded for this clone. The chain employs TRBV2 and TRBJ2-1, with D perhaps being TRBD1 or TRBD2 (6 bases each). The CDR3 is 12 residues long. V lost 8 bases to trimming and J lost 10 bases, with 15 bases between them. CDR1 and CDR2 from the germline V gene are SNHLY and FYNNEI. The CDR3 DNA reads TGTGCCAGCGAAGGAGGGGGTGAGGAGCAGTTCTTC. Translating it yields CASEGGGEEQFF. The complete variable domain, with remaining parts taken from reference TRBV2 and TRBJ2-1, reads EPEVTQTPSHQVTQMGQEVILRCVPISNHLYFYWYRQILGQKVEFLVSFYNNEISEKSEIFDDQFSVERPDGSNFTLKIRSTKLEDSAMYFCASEGGGEEQFFGPGTRLTVL.

The J gene is TRBJ1-2, the V gene TRBV4-1, with D possibly TRBD1 on 5 matching bases. Germline V CDR1 and CDR2: MGHRA, YSYEKL. The CDR3 has 16 residues. V dropped 4 bases and J dropped 0 bases, with 15 bases sitting between them. The CDR3, as DNA: TGCGCCAGCAGCCCCTCGACAGCGTCTACTAACTATGGCTACACCTTC. Its protein product is CASSPSTASTNYGYTF.

The chain employs TRBV7-2 and TRBJ2-3, with 12 bases aligning to TRBD2. This CDR3 spans 16 amino acids. V shed 2 bases, J shed 5 bases, and the junction held 5 bases outside the gene matches. Looked up from germline, CDR1 is SGHTA and CDR2 is FQGNSA. The CDR3 loop reads CASSLRLAGAVDTQYF. The CDR3 DNA is TGTGCCAGCAGCTTAAGACTAGCGGGAGCTGTAGATACGCAGTATTTT.

As to this clone: Other DNA sequences of this sample code for an identical CDR3. V is TRBV4-3 and J is TRBJ1-1; D is possibly TRBD1 (5 bases). The germline gives CDR1 LGHNA, CDR2 YSLEER. The CDR3 extends over 14 amino acids. V was shortened by 0 bases and J by 1 base, with 6 bases between the two germline ends. DNA of the CDR3: TGCGCCAGCAGCCAAGACGGGGCGAACACTGAAGCTTTCTTT. As protein: CASSQDGANTEAFF.

In regard to this clone: This likely stems from a read error, as it lies one base from a far larger clone. CDR3 coding DNA: TGCAGCGTTAAGGGGGATCCTCAACTAAATACTAACTATGGCTACACCTTC. Its protein product is CSVKGDPQLNTNYGYTF. This chain uses TRBV29-1 with TRBJ1-2; TRBD1 might be the D (6 bases). CDR1 and CDR2 (germline): SQVTM, ANQGSEA. CDR3 length: 17 amino acids. Trimming left V 5 bases short and J 0 bases short, with 22 bases between.

V and J are TRBV28 and TRBJ2-7, with D possibly being TRBD2 (6 bases). CDR3 length equals 15 residues. The V gene lost 7 bases and the J gene lost 0 bases, with 16 bases spanning the gap. CDR1 is MDHEN and CDR2 is SYDVKM in the germline V gene. CDR3 in DNA: TGTGCCAGCAACCCTCCCGGAGGGCCCTCCTACGAGCAGTACTTC. Its protein product is CASNPPGGPSYEQYF.